Each of the 27 T cell receptor beta chains below was sequenced from the same sample in a study of human T cells and chemical hapten exposure. Time point denoted: patch test 1, 2 weeks after DPC sensitization. Treatment in this sample: therapeutic diphenylcyclopropenone sensitization with weekly scalp DPC. TCRdb re-analysed the RACE reads in MiXCR, keeping a single row per CDR3 protein. The sample has some 110,000 distinct CDR3 sequences, 9% to 14% seen once. Sequenced here: whole blood, sampled in connection with sensitization to the hapten diphenylcyclopropenone (DPC). The receptors stem from a woman aged 45-60 years with alopecia areata. Some clones in this sample may be carry-over from other donors' samples.

This clonotype was seen a handful of times. The CDR3 nucleotides read TGTGCCAGCAGTTACTCCGGGTTCTCCGGGGAGCTGTTTTTT. Amino acid sequence: CASSYSGFSGELFF. This chain uses TRBV6-6 with TRBJ2-2; D ambiguous. Trimming removed 0 bases from V and 6 bases from J, with 8 bases in between. CDR1 is MNHNY, CDR2 SVGAGI, per germline (reference sequence). The length of the CDR3 is 14 residues.

In this sample, this clonotype turned up a few times. The rearrangement uses TRBV2 and TRBJ2-3; 9 nucleotides agree with TRBD2. V lost 6 bases to trimming and J lost 2 bases; unmatched junction nucleotides: 12. The germline CDR1 and CDR2 sequences are SNHLY and FYNNEI. This CDR3 is built from 17 residues. The CDR3 nucleotides are TGTGCCAGCAGAGAAAACTTAGCGGGAGCGTTCACAGATACGCAGTATTTT. It is translated as CASRENLAGAFTDTQYF.

The rearrangement joins TRBV20-1 to TRBJ2-3, with 8 bases lining up with TRBD2. Looked up from germline, CDR1 is DFQATT and CDR2 is SNEGSKA (reference sequence). The V gene end was trimmed by 5 bases and the J gene end by 4 bases; junction bases not matched to a gene: 11. This CDR3 region has 15 residues. The CDR3 region has the DNA TGCAGTGCTGAGGGGCGGGGGGCCATCGCAGATACGCAGTATTTT. Encoded protein: CSAEGRGAIADTQYF.

Points on this clonotype: One end of the junction fails to match germline, which may point to a read error. This chain joins TRBV28 and TRBJ2-7, with D perhaps TRBD1 or TRBD2 (6 bases each). The CDR3 is made up of 13 amino acids. Germline values: CDR1 MDHEN, CDR2 SYDVKM. The chain's CDR3 is CASSPGAPYEKYF. DNA for the CDR3: TGTGCCAGCAGCCCGGGGGCCCCCTACGAGAAGTACTTC.

This clonotype was seen at least ten times. The chain carries TRBV28 and TRBJ1-3; 7 positions match TRBD1. V shed 8 bases, J shed 5 bases, and the junction held 9 bases outside the gene matches. CDR1 and CDR2 (germline): MDHEN, SYDVKM. The CDR3 is 14 amino acids. This CDR3 reads CASAHGDRRNTIYF. In DNA form, the CDR3 reads TGTGCCAGCGCCCACGGGGACAGACGAAACACCATATATTTT.

This chain links TRBV6-6 with TRBJ2-7, with TRBD1 matching 9 bases. Germline-derived CDR1 and CDR2 are MNHNY and SVGAGI (reference sequence). The CDR3 has 16 amino acids. V was pared by 2 bases and J by 0 bases, with 5 bases of the junction left unmatched. The CDR3 DNA sequence: TGTGCCAGCAGTTACCCGGGACAGGGAGGCTCCTACGAGCAGTACTTC. Its protein product is CASSYPGQGGSYEQYF.

This clonotype was picked up a small number of times. This chain joins TRBV10-3 and TRBJ1-6; tentative D call: TRBD1 (5 bases). CDR1 is ENHRY, CDR2 SYGVKD, per germline. The CDR3 is made up of 14 amino acids. V shed 7 bases and J shed 13 bases, with 20 bases lying between them. The CDR3 coding sequence is TGTGCCATCATCAGAGGGGACCCGACGGTCCCCCTCCACTTT. Residues: CAIIRGDPTVPLHF.

The chain uses TRBV18 and TRBJ2-1; D is uncertain. The CDR3 totals 14 residues. Between the trimmed V and J ends, which lost 6 bases and 7 bases, there was a span of 16 bases. Germline V gene lookup returns CDR1 KGHSH and CDR2 LQKENI. The CDR3 coding sequence is TGTGCCAGCTCCTTTGCTGGGGTCGGAAATGAGCAGTTCTTC. This translates into CASSFAGVGNEQFF.

This clonotype occurred a few times. The rearrangement links TRBV11-1 to TRBJ2-7, with 9 nucleotides matching TRBD2. Germline CDR1 and CDR2: SGHAT and FQDESV (reference sequence). Unmatched junction bases numbered 12, after V lost 5 bases and J lost 7 bases. There are 15 residues in the CDR3. CDR3 loop: CASSPAGTSSIEQYF. Here the CDR3 DNA reads TGTGCCAGCAGCCCCGCCGGGACTAGCAGCATAGAGCAGTACTTC.

This clonotype was seen at least ten times. The rearrangement uses TRBV4-1 and TRBJ2-7, with no clear D. Between the trimmed V and J ends, which lost 8 bases and 0 bases, there was a span of 11 bases. Germline loops: CDR1 MGHRA, CDR2 YSYEKL. The CDR3 has 13 residues. The CDR3 nucleotides read TGCGCCAGCTCGGCAGGATACTCCTACGAGCAGTACTTC. Translating it yields CASSAGYSYEQYF.

At least ten counts were recorded for this clonotype. The chain carries TRBV2 and TRBJ1-2; a weak D match, TRBD1 (5 bases). With 5 bases removed from V and 8 bases from J, the gap between germline ends came to 15 bases. Germline V gives CDR1 SNHLY, CDR2 FYNNEI. This CDR3 is 13 amino acids long. This CDR3 is CASSKSGGSGYTF. In DNA form, the CDR3 reads TGTGCCAGCAGTAAAAGCGGGGGTAGCGGCTACACCTTC.

This chain connects TRBV27 to TRBJ2-5; TRBD2 agrees at 7 bases. The CDR3 spans 11 residues. Germline V gene data show CDR1 as MNHEY and CDR2 as SMNVEV (reference sequence). V lost 8 bases to trimming and J lost 5 bases; unmatched junction nucleotides: 2. The CDR3 sequence: CASRRGETQYF. The CDR3 DNA reads as TGTGCCAGCCGGCGGGGGGAGACCCAGTACTTC.

This clonotype came up a few times. The V gene is TRBV28, the J gene TRBJ1-1; 7 bases map to TRBD1. CDR1 and CDR2 from the germline V gene are MDHEN and SYDVKM. The trim removed 2 bases at V and 13 bases at J, leaving 7 bases unmatched. CDR3 length: 12 residues. Here the CDR3 DNA reads TGTGCCAGCAGTTTAATCAAGGGGGCATATTTCTTT. Amino acid sequence: CASSLIKGAYFF.

The chain has TRBV12-3 or TRBV12-4 and TRBJ1-2, with D tentatively TRBD1 (6 bases). The CDR3 is 14 residues long. V was clipped by 5 bases and J by 6 bases, with 16 bases between them. The CDR3, as DNA: TGTGCCAGCAGTCTCAAGGGGACATTGAATGGCTACACCTTC. It is translated as CASSLKGTLNGYTF.

This clonotype was found a few times. This chain uses TRBV18 with TRBJ2-3, with D possibly being TRBD1 (6 bases). V lost 2 bases and J 6 bases, leaving 15 bases between the germline ends. This CDR3 is built from 15 residues. Germline-derived CDR1 and CDR2 are KGHSH and LQKENI. The DNA for the CDR3 is TGTGCCAGCTCACCAGGCCAGGGGAGAACGGATACGCAGTATTTT. Its protein product is CASSPGQGRTDTQYF.

The chain has TRBV11-2 and TRBJ2-7; the D gene is possibly TRBD1 (6 bases). The CDR3 loop spans 15 amino acids. V lost 3 bases and J 1 base, leaving 13 bases between the germline ends. Per germline, CDR1 SGHAT and CDR2 FQNNGV. In DNA, the CDR3 is TGTGCCAGCAGCTTCTTCAGGGGATCTTCCTACGAGCAGTACTTC. It translates to CASSFFRGSSYEQYF.

This clonotype has only a few counts. V and J are TRBV7-2 and TRBJ2-7, with TRBD1 matching over 7 bases. Per germline, CDR1 SGHTA and CDR2 FQGNSA. The CDR3 spans 15 residues. The junction had 10 bases not matched to a gene; V was cut back by 4 bases and J by 4 bases. CDR3 nucleotides: TGTGCCAGCAGCTCATCAGGGGGACAGAGGTACGAGCAGTACTTC. The encoded protein is CASSSSGGQRYEQYF.

About this clonotype: A much larger clone differs by one base, so this may be a read error. The V gene is TRBV10-1, the J gene TRBJ1-1; D not certain. This CDR3 has 13 amino acids. The germline gives CDR1 WNHNN, CDR2 SYGVQD (reference sequence). CDR3 residues: CASSQTENTDAFF. The CDR3 DNA sequence: TGCGCCAGCAGTCAGACGGAGAACACTGACGCTTTCTTT.

This clonotype has more than one count but fewer than ten. This chain links TRBV12-3 or TRBV12-4 with TRBJ2-4; no clear D. Deletions cut 6 bases from V and 6 bases from J, with 6 bases between. The CDR3 totals 11 residues. The CDR3 here is CASSQPNIQYF. As DNA, the CDR3 is TGTGCCAGCAGCCAACCAAACATTCAGTACTTC.

The chain couples TRBV20-1 to TRBJ2-3; TRBD2 is a possible D gene (5 bases). From germline, CDR1 is DFQATT and CDR2 SNEGSKA (reference sequence). There are 14 residues in the CDR3. The V gene lost 6 bases and the J gene lost 0 bases, with 13 bases spanning the gap. As DNA, the CDR3 is TGCAGTGCAGTAGCGTGGCCTAGCACAGATACGCAGTATTTT. This encodes CSAVAWPSTDTQYF.

This clonotype was picked up many times. The V gene is TRBV29-1, the J gene TRBJ1-4; TRBD1 agrees at 7 bases. Unmatched junction bases numbered 3, after V lost 5 bases and J lost 3 bases. This CDR3 has 13 amino acids. Germline V gives CDR1 SQVTM, CDR2 ANQGSEA. This chain's CDR3 is CSVMGQPNEKLFF. CDR3 in DNA: TGCAGCGTTATGGGACAGCCTAATGAAAAACTGTTTTTT. Filled out from reference TRBV29-1 and TRBJ1-4, the complete variable domain reads SAVISQKPSRDICQRGTSLTIQCQVDSQVTMMFWYRQQPGQSLTLIATANQGSEATYESGFVIDKFPISRPNLTFSTLTVSNMSPEDSSIYLCSVMGQPNEKLFFGSGTQLSVL.

This clonotype was counted ten times or more. The chain couples TRBV6-6 to TRBJ1-5; no definite D call. Trimming removed 2 bases from V and 3 bases from J, with 2 bases in between. The CDR3 covers 12 residues. From germline, CDR1 is MNHNY and CDR2 SVGAGI (reference sequence). DNA of the CDR3: TGTGCCAGCAGTTACGACAATCAGCCCCAGCATTTT. Translated: CASSYDNQPQHF.

The chain is built from TRBV6-6 and TRBJ1-2; D perhaps matches TRBD1 (5 bases). This CDR3 spans 14 amino acids. CDR1 is MNHNY, CDR2 SVGAGI, per germline (reference sequence). Trimming shortened V by 7 bases and J by 4 bases, and 16 bases separated the two germline ends. This chain's CDR3 is CASTLGGRAYGYTF. Written as DNA, the CDR3 is TGTGCCAGCACCCTCGGGGGTCGGGCCTATGGCTACACCTTC.

The chain joins TRBV13 to TRBJ2-1; D not certain. Germline-derived CDR1 and CDR2 are PRHDT and FYEKMQ (reference sequence). The CDR3 length is 12 residues. Trimming cost V 1 base and J 8 bases, with 6 bases left between them. CDR3 DNA: TGTGCCAGCAGCTTAGAGGTCGATGAGCAGTTCTTC. Its translation is CASSLEVDEQFF.

This clonotype was observed a handful of times. The chain couples TRBV5-1 to TRBJ2-1; D may be TRBD1 (5 bases). The CDR3 runs 16 residues. V was cut by 4 bases and J by 1 base, with 15 bases left in between. The germline V gene encodes CDR1 SGHRS and CDR2 YFSETQ. CDR3 sequence (DNA): TGCGCCAGCAGCATTATTAGGACATTTTCCTACAATGAGCAGTTCTTC. This gives the protein CASSIIRTFSYNEQFF.

The chain joins TRBV20-1 to TRBJ2-7; no definite D call. V shed 5 bases and J shed 2 bases, with 16 bases lying between them. Germline V lookup: CDR1 DFQATT, CDR2 SNEGSKA (reference sequence). CDR3 length: 14 amino acids. The CDR3 nucleotides read TGCAGTGCTGGAGCCGGAGCTCCTCCCTACGAGCAGTACTTC. Translated, it gives CSAGAGAPPYEQYF.

The table lists this clonotype with a few counts. This sequence joins TRBV18 and TRBJ2-7; D remains ambiguous. The length of the CDR3 is 13 residues. The V end lost 2 bases, the J end lost 1 base, and 6 bases lay between the germline ends. The germline CDR1 and CDR2 sequences are KGHSH and LQKENI. The CDR3 region is CASSPYESYEQYF. CDR3 nucleotides: TGTGCCAGCTCACCATATGAGTCCTACGAGCAGTACTTC.